This is a list of T cell receptor beta chains from one sample in a study of a mutant IDH1 vaccine in newly diagnosed glioma. The method was immunoSEQ multiplex PCR; TCRdb's version includes in-frame clones alone and lacks a portion of them. The sample consists of some 50,000 clones, less than 75% of them appearing once. Their antigens are not known. Sample: peripheral blood mononuclear cells (PBMCs), taken from a glioma patient whose treatment included an IDH1 peptide vaccine. Receptor source: a man aged 35 to 55 with glioma. Some clones in this sample may be carry-over from other donors' samples. Each CDR3 is given with its conserved first and last residue. Each record gives: D gene, J gene, V gene, clone size, CDR3 DNA, CDR3 protein. The D gene is left open where the match is weak. Clone size is not always given. Where it is, it says once, few, many or a class for expanded clones.

.,TRBJ1-6,TRBV5-5,.,TGTGCCAGCAGCTCCGCCCCTTATAATTCACCCCTCCACTTT,CASSSAPYNSPLHF
.,TRBJ1-2,TRBV6-1,.,TGTGCCAGCAGTGAGGACGGAGCTAACTATGGCTACACCTTC,CASSEDGANYGYTF
TRBD1,TRBJ1-1,TRBV7-9,.,TGTGCCAGCAGCGAGCAGGGGGCTATGGGCACTGAAGCTTTCTTT,CASSEQGAMGTEAFF
.,TRBJ1-3,TRBV5-8,.,TGTGCCAGCAGCTTGGCATCAAGGAGATTCCTCCGAGGAAACACCATATATTTT,CASSLASRRFLRGNTIYF
TRBD1,TRBJ2-4,TRBV19,.,TGTGCCAGTAGTATTGGGACAGGGGGCGCGAGGTTCCAAAACATTCAGTACTTC,CASSIGTGGARFQNIQYF
.,TRBJ1-6,TRBV6-1,many,TGTGCCAGCAGTGGCCGGAGCCTTAATTCACCCCTCCACTTT,CASSGRSLNSPLHF
.,TRBJ1-2,TRBV18,few,TGTGCCAGCTCACCGGATGGCGAGCGTGGCTACACCTTC,CASSPDGERGYTF
.,TRBJ2-3,TRBV9,.,TGTGCCAGCAGCGGCCCCCAGGCGGTGGATACGCAGTATTTT,CASSGPQAVDTQYF
TRBD2,TRBJ2-3,TRBV4-2,.,TGTGCCAGCAGCCAGACTCGCGGGGGGCACGAAGATACGCAGTATTTT,CASSQTRGGHEDTQYF
TRBD2,TRBJ2-7,TRBV18,.,TGTGCCAGCTCACCACCTAGCGGGGGCTACGAGCAGTACTTC,CASSPPSGGYEQYF
.,TRBJ1-4,TRBV6-5,.,TGTGCCAGCAGCACAGGAGCACCCCCGGGGGAAAAACTGTTTTTT,CASSTGAPPGEKLFF